This T cell receptor beta chain was profiled in a study of OX40 agonist ivuxolimab in advanced cancers. Study-wide points: CD4+ and CD8+ blood T cells expanded clonally by week 6 at 0.1 to 3.0 mg/kg.

Produced via immunoSEQ multiplex PCR; TCRdb's table is partial and in-frame only. The sample yields some 74,000 clones, 90% to 95% seen once. Germline values: CDR1 SGDLS, CDR2 YYNGEE. With 1 base removed from V and 4 bases from J, the gap between germline ends came to 11 bases. This CDR3 is built from 15 residues. This clone was observed a single time. Its specificity is not known. V is TRBV9 and J is TRBJ2-2; no reliable D call. The receptor was isolated from an adult with an advanced solid tumor such as melanoma, head and neck, liver or kidney cancer. The sequencing used CD4+ or CD8+ T cells sorted from blood, collected in a trial of the OX40 agonist ivuxolimab. The CDR3 loop reads CASSVKGLGTGELFF. The DNA for the CDR3 is TGTGCCAGCAGCGTAAAAGGGCTAGGCACCGGGGAGCTGTTTTTT. Filled out from reference TRBV9 and TRBJ2-2, the complete variable domain reads DSGVTQTPKHLITATGQRVTLRCSPRSGDLSVYWYQQSLDQGLQFLIQYYNGEERAKGNILERFSAQQFPDLHSELNLSSLELGDSALYFCASSVKGLGTGELFFGEGSRLTVL.